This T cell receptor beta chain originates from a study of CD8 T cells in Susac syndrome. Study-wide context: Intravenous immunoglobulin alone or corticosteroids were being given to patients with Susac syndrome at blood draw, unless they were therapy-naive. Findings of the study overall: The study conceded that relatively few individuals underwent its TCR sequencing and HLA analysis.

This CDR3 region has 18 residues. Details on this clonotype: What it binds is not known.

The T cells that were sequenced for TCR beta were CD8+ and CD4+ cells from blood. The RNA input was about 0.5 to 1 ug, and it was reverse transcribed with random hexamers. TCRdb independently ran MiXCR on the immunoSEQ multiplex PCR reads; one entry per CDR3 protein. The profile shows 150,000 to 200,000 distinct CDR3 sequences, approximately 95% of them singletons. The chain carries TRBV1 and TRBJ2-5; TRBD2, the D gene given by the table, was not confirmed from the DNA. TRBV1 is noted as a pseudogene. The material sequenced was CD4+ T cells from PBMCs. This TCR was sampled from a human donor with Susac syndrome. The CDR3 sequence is CTSSQRKIKRRPQETQYF. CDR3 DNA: TGCACCAGCAGCCAACGGAAGATCAAGCGGAGACCCCAAGAGACCCAGTACTTC.